The count of the clone carrying this T cell receptor (beta chain) is one. What it binds is not known. The CDR3 runs 16 residues. Germline CDR1 is MNHNS and CDR2 is SASEGT. Trimming left V 5 bases short and J 4 bases short, with 21 bases between. Treatment denoted: roughly ten-day PBMC culture with coronavirus spike peptide pools or control peptides (ViraFEST assay). Per well, about 2.2 million PBMCs were cultured in the presence of approximately 10 IU/ml IL-2 and around 10 ug/ml peptide pools. Sequencing of cultured CD4+ T cell DNA used the Oncomine TCR Beta short-read assay. TCRdb independently ran MiXCR on the PCR reads; one entry per CDR3 protein. The sample shows about 20,000 distinct CDR3 sequences, roughly three fifths of them seen only once. This entry comes from a study of vaccination and CD4 T cells after COVID-19. Whole-study context: The stimulus for the cells was overlapping spike peptides derived from SARS-CoV-2, HCoV-NL63, HCoV-OC43 and HCoV-229E. Cultures designated as controls were supplied with a CEFX pool, an HIV-1 Nef pool, or no peptide.

Overall study results and limits: Convalescent patients displayed a median about 85% of reactive clones emerging only post-vaccination.

Material: CD4+ T cells from blood, cultured in vitro. The chain has TRBV6-1 and TRBJ2-7; D may be TRBD1 (6 bases). This receptor was identified in a human donor who had recovered from COVID-19. CDR3 DNA sequence: TGTGCCAGCAGTACAGGGACCGGGACGCCACGGTACGAGCAGTACTTC. It specifies CASSTGTGTPRYEQYF.